Following are 11 T cell receptor beta chains from one sample sequenced in a study of PD-1 blockade in classical Hodgkin lymphoma. Time point described: newly diagnosed, previously untreated cHL patient sample. The assay was immunoSEQ multiplex PCR, and TCRdb's table has in-frame clones only and misses some. Of 17,000 or so clones in the sample, approximately 92% were seen once. The sample comprised peripheral blood mononuclear cells (PBMCs). The source is a human donor with classical Hodgkin lymphoma.

The chain recombines TRBV2 with TRBJ2-1; 10 bases are shared with TRBD2. The junction had 10 bases not matched to a gene; V was cut back by 5 bases and J by 3 bases. The CDR3 totals 17 residues. Germline assignment: CDR1 SNHLY and CDR2 FYNNEI. The CDR3 sequence: CASSKTLAGEYYNEQFF. In DNA form, the CDR3 reads TGTGCCAGCAGTAAAACTCTAGCGGGAGAGTACTACAATGAGCAGTTCTTC.

V usage is TRBV7-2 and J usage is TRBJ1-5; perhaps TRBD1 as D (5 bases). The V and J ends lost 6 bases and 0 bases respectively, with 9 bases between them. Germline CDR1 is SGHTA and CDR2 is FQGNSA. CDR3 length: 14 amino acids. The CDR3 DNA sequence: TGTGCCAGCAGGCCAGGGAGTAGCAATCAGCCCCAGCATTTT. Its translation is CASRPGSSNQPQHF.

This clone occurred once. V gene TRBV11-2 combines with J gene TRBJ2-5, with 11 positions matching TRBD2. With 5 bases clipped from V and 2 bases from J, the junction kept 10 bases outside the gene matches. In germline, CDR1 is SGHAT, CDR2 FQNNGV. CDR3 size: 17 residues. CDR3 region: CASSPQPGLAAQETQYF. CDR3 bases: TGTGCCAGCAGCCCACAACCGGGACTAGCGGCGCAAGAGACCCAGTACTTC.

The V and J genes are TRBV14 and TRBJ1-5; D gene ambiguous. This CDR3 region has 13 residues. From germline, CDR1 is SGHDN and CDR2 FVKESK. Trimming took off 1 base at V and 7 bases at J, with 8 bases between the two ends. The CDR3 loop reads CASSQGLQQPQHF. The CDR3 DNA is TGTGCCAGCAGCCAAGGTCTCCAGCAGCCCCAGCATTTT. Using reference TRBV14 and TRBJ1-5 for the parts outside the CDR3, the full variable domain is EAGVTQFPSHSVIEKGQTVTLRCDPISGHDNLYWYRRVMGKEIKFLLHFVKESKQDESGMPNNRFLAERTGGTYSTLKVQPAELEDSGVYFCASSQGLQQPQHFGDGTRLSIL.

This chain uses TRBV5-1 with TRBJ2-7; D is unresolved. The CDR3 runs to 11 residues. Germline V CDR1 and CDR2: SGHRS, YFSETQ. Trimming shortened V by 4 bases and J by 5 bases, and 7 bases separated the two germline ends. The CDR3 DNA follows: TGCGCCAGCAGCCTGTATGACGAGCAGTACTTC. The encoded protein is CASSLYDEQYF.

This clone was picked up one time. This chain uses TRBV5-6 with TRBJ1-2; a possible D gene is TRBD1 (6 bases). V gave up 4 bases and J gave up 5 bases, with 12 bases separating them. Germline V gives CDR1 SGHDT, CDR2 YYEEEE. This CDR3 has 13 residues. CDR3 region: CASSNGQTYGYTF. CDR3 nucleotides: TGTGCCAGCAGCAATGGACAGACTTATGGCTACACCTTC.

As DNA, the CDR3 is TGTGCCAGCAGCCCTGACTTAAGCAATCAGCCCCAGCATTTT. It is translated as CASSPDLSNQPQHF. The V call is TRBV2, the J call TRBJ1-5, with D uncertain. Trimming removed 6 bases at V and 1 base at J, with 10 bases between. The germline CDR1 and CDR2 sequences are SNHLY and FYNNEI. This CDR3 comprises 14 residues. The variable domain in full, with the rest retrieved from reference TRBV2 and TRBJ1-5, is EPEVTQTPSHQVTQMGQEVILRCVPISNHLYFYWYRQILGQKVEFLVSFYNNEISEKSEIFDDQFSVERPDGSNFTLKIRSTKLEDSAMYFCASSPDLSNQPQHFGDGTRLSIL.

The chain is built from TRBV18 and TRBJ1-2; possible D gene TRBD1, 6 bases. Germline V gene data show CDR1 as KGHSH and CDR2 as LQKENI. The V end lost 3 bases, the J end lost 2 bases, and 13 bases lay between the germline ends. The CDR3 is 15 amino acids. This CDR3 reads CASSPTGLHNYGYTF. The CDR3 region has the DNA TGTGCCAGCTCACCTACAGGGTTACACAACTATGGCTACACCTTC.

This sequence joins TRBV11-3 and TRBJ2-1; 7 positions match TRBD2. V lost 3 bases to trimming and J lost 8 bases; unmatched junction nucleotides: 10. The CDR3 is 15 residues long. Per the germline V gene, CDR1 is SGHNT and CDR2 is YENEEA. The chain's CDR3 is CASSFGAGVVDEQFF. Written as DNA, the CDR3 is TGTGCCAGCAGCTTTGGTGCGGGAGTAGTAGATGAGCAGTTCTTC. The full variable domain, in which reference TRBV11-3 and TRBJ2-1 provide the parts outside the CDR3, is EAGVVQSPRYKIIEKKQPVAFWCNPISGHNTLYWYLQNLGQGPELLIRYENEEAVDDSQLPKDRFSAERLKGVDSTLKIQPAELGDSAVYLCASSFGAGVVDEQFFGPGTRLTVL.

V is TRBV5-6 and J is TRBJ2-7; TRBD2 matches 8 bases. V shed 1 base and J 3 bases; nucleotides not matched to a gene: 6. This CDR3 region has 15 residues. Germline V gene sequence: CDR1 SGHDT, CDR2 YYEEEE. CDR3 sequence (DNA): TGTGCCAGCAGCTTGCCGGGAGGGACCCTCTACGAGCAGTACTTC. Its translation is CASSLPGGTLYEQYF.

This clone was counted a few times. The rearrangement links TRBV27 to TRBJ2-7; 7 nucleotides align to TRBD1. The CDR3 is 14 residues long. The J segment lost 3 bases and the V segment lost 6 bases, leaving 8 bases of the junction unmatched. Germline CDR1 is MNHEY and CDR2 is SMNVEV (reference sequence). The CDR3 is CASSLRGPNYEQYF. In DNA form, the CDR3 reads TGTGCCAGCAGCCTAAGGGGGCCTAACTACGAGCAGTACTTC.